This T cell receptor beta chain was profiled in a study of T cells in women clearing cervical HPV infection (dated 2018 in TCRdb). A note on the overall study: The cases were about 23 women with histologically confirmed HPV16-related CIN3 or worse, and 2 of those women had invasive cancers. Five blinded duplicates per group were added as quality controls, giving around 60 samples: approximately 50 participants and some 10 replicates. This exploratory proof-of-principle case-control study, nested within the Guanacaste HPV Natural History Study in Costa Rica, compared TCR repertoires among women with different cervical HPV16 outcomes. Cases and controls were matched on year of sample collection and on age within five years. Since HLA typing was available for only a few women, HLA type could not be ruled out as a confounder. In the parent cohort, 10,049 women aged 18 or older were enrolled in Guanacaste, Costa Rica, during about 1993 to 1995 and then followed for approximately 7 years. Controls were 20 to 30 women whose single incident HPV16 infection cleared within 12 months without precancer or cancer developing. Median age was about 35 years in cases versus less than 40 in controls, and baseline characteristics did not differ significantly. Blood from cases was collected at the visit at which the lesion was first identified, whereas blood from controls was collected once infection was no longer detected. Among cases, blood sampling came a median of approximately 150 days after lesion detection, with an interquartile range of about 85 to 230 days.

Every participant had a single incident cervical HPV16 infection, and women with prevalent HPV16 infections were excluded. Cervical HPV DNA was detected with MY09/MY11 PCR, and genotyping was done with dot-blot hybridization. Fifteen mL of heparinized blood were centrifuged, and the buffy coat was split into aliquots, frozen at -30 degrees C, and then kept at -80 degrees C. Genomic DNA was extracted from buffy coat specimens using QIAGEN kits. Worth noting for this clone: Its antigen is still unknown. At one end, the junction sequence differs from germline, possibly due to a read error. The observed sequence ends 3 residues before the CDR3 terminus, with the missing tail filled in from the germline J gene.

The immunoSEQ assay used multiplex PCR to amplify TCR beta CDR3 regions from an average of approximately 1,300 ng of genomic DNA per sample. To correct primer bias, the assay used a complete synthetic TCR repertoire to set an amplification baseline. The amplicons were sequenced using the Illumina platform. Per the original workflow: Error correction of the sequences involved clustering with frequency ratios plus a modified nearest-neighbor algorithm, after which the sequences were analyzed in the immunoSEQ Analyzer using IMGT gene definitions. At each rarefaction depth, TCR richness and evenness were averaged over 20 rarefaction repeats, and samples with fewer sequences than the depth were excluded. Wilcoxon rank sum tests with FDR correction were used to compare V, D and J gene relative abundances between the groups. In the blinded duplicates, the intraclass correlation was around 96% for TCR richness and averaged around 78% across 60 to 70 gene segments. TCRdb obtained this table from immuneACCESS and retained in-frame rearrangements with V and J assigned. These tables miss some clones; where compared with another copy, unresolved V genes account for less than half of the shortfall, and the remainder is unexplained. V, J and clone size derive from that table, while D and trimming were established from the DNA sequence. In this sample's table one finds 20,000 to 25,000 clones. The ten largest account for about 24% of the sample.

The germline V gene specifies SGHNT as CDR1 and YENEEA as CDR2. The CDR3 holds 15 amino acids from the cysteine to the phenylalanine. Shown are 36 bases from within the CDR3, in frame from base 1. The paper's findings and limits, for the study overall: The cross-sectional design could not show whether associations preceded infection or resulted from it; effector/memory subsets and HPV-specific T cells were not isolated. Cases were distinguished from controls with an estimated AUC of about 0.78 by random forest classifiers combining richness and V gene abundances. TCR repertoire richness was significantly higher in CIN3+ cases than in controls across sequencing depths, while evenness did not differ. Because the number of T cells in each sample was unknown, differences in richness could reflect differing T-cell content rather than repertoire biology. Cases had lower TRBV6-7 relative abundance than controls (about 0.099% versus 0.16%; Bonferroni P = 0.0008).

The source of this sequence is a woman aged 18-70 years with a cervical HPV16 infection that either progressed to CIN3+ or cleared (not recorded which). The chain is encoded by TRBV11-3 joined to TRBJ1-1; no D gene can be assigned with confidence. The sample consisted of blood buffy coat. The CDR3 loop reads CASSIDPRVNTEAFF. Partial CDR3 DNA: TGTGCCAGCAGCATAGACCCCCGGGTGAACACTGAA.